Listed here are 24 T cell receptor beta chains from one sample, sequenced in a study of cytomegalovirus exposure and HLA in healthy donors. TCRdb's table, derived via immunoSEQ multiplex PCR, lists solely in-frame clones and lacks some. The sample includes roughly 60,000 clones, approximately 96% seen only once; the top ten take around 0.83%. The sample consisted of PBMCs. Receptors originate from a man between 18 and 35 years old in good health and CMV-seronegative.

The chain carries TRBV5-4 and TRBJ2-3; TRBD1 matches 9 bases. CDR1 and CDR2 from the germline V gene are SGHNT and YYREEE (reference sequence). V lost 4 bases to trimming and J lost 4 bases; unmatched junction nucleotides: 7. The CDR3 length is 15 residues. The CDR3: CASSPNRGLSDTQYF. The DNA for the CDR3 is TGTGCCAGCAGCCCCAACAGGGGGCTGTCAGATACGCAGTATTTT.

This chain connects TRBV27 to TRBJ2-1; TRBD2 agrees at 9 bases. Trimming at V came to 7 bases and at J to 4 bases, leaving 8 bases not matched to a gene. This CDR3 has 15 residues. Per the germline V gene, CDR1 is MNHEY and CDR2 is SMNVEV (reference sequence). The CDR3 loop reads CASNPRLAVYNEQFF. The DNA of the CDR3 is TGTGCCAGCAATCCGAGACTAGCGGTATACAATGAGCAGTTCTTC.

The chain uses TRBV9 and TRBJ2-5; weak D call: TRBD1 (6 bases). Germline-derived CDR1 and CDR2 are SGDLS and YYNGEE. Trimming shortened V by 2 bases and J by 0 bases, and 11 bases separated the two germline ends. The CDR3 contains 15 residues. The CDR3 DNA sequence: TGTGCCAGCAGCGTCCACCGGACAGACCAAGAGACCCAGTACTTC. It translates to CASSVHRTDQETQYF.

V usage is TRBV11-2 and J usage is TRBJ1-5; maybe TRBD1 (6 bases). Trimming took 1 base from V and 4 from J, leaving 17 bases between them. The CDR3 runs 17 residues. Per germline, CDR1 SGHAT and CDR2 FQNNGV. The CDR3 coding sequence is TGTGCCAGCAGCTTAGGGAGGGGGGGAGGATGGAATCAGCCCCAGCATTTT. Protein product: CASSLGRGGGWNQPQHF.

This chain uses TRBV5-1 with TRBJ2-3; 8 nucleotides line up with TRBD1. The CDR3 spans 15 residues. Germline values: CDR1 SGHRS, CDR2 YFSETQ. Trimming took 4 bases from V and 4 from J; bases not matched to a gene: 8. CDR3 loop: CASSRGQGRADTQYF. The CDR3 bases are TGCGCCAGCAGCAGAGGACAGGGCCGGGCAGATACGCAGTATTTT.

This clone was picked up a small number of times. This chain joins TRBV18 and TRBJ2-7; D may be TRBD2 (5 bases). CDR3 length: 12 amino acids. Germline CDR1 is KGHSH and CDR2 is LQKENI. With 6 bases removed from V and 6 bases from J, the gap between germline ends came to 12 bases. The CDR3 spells CASSSRDGEQYF. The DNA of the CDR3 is TGTGCCAGCTCTTCGAGGGATGGCGAGCAGTACTTC.

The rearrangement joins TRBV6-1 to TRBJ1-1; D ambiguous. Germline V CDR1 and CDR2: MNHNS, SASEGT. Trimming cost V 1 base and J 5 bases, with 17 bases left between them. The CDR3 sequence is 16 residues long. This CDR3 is CASSEVERPLVTEAFF. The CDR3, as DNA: TGTGCCAGCAGTGAAGTAGAGCGACCCTTGGTTACTGAAGCTTTCTTT.

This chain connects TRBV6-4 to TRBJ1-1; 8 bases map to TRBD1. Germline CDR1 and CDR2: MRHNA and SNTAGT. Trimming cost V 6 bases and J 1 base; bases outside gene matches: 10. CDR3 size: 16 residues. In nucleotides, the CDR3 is TGTGCCAGCAGAAAGGAGGGGACAGGCTCGAACACTGAAGCTTTCTTT. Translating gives CASRKEGTGSNTEAFF.

The CDR3 DNA sequence: TGTGCCTGGAGTGCAGGGGAAGGCGGTCAGCCCCAGCATTTT. Translating gives CAWSAGEGGQPQHF. The rearrangement links TRBV30 to TRBJ1-5; D might be TRBD1 (6 bases). This CDR3 comprises 14 residues. The germline gives CDR1 GTSNPN, CDR2 SVGIG (reference sequence). V was shortened by 1 base and J by 6 bases, with 13 bases between the two germline ends.

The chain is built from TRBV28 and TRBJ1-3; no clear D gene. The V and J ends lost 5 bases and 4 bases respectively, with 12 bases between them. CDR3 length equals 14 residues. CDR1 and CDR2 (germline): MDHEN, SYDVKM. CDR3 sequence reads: CASSPRTWGNTIYF. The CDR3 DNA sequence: TGTGCCAGCAGTCCAAGGACTTGGGGAAACACCATATATTTT. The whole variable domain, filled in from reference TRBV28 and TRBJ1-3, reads DVKVTQSSRYLVKRTGEKVFLECVQDMDHENMFWYRQDPGLGLRLIYFSYDVKMKEKGDIPEGYSVSREKKERFSLILESASTNQTSMYLCASSPRTWGNTIYFGEGSWLTVV.

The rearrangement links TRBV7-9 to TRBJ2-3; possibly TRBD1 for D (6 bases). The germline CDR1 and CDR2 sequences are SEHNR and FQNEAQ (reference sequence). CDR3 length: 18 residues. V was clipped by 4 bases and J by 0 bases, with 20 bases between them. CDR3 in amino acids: CASSSPPGHSPSTDTQYF. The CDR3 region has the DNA TGTGCCAGCAGCTCTCCCCCGGGACATTCCCCTAGCACAGATACGCAGTATTTT.

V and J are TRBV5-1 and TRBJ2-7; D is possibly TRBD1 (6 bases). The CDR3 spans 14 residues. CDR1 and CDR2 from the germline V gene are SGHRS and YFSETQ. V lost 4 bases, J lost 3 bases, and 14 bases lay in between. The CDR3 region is CASSIRGIDYEQYF. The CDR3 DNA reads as TGCGCCAGCAGCATCAGGGGAATAGACTACGAGCAGTACTTC.

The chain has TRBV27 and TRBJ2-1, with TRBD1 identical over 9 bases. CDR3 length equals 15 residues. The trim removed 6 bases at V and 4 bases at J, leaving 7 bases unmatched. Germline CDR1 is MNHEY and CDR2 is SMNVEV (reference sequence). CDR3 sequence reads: CASSLSGTGYNEQFF. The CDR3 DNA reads TGTGCCAGCAGCCTGTCCGGGACAGGGTACAATGAGCAGTTCTTC.

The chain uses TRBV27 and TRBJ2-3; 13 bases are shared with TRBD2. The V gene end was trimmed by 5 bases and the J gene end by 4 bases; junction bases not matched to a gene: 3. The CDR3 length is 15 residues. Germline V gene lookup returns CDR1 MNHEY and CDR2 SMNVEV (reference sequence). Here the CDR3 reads CASSMGTSGADTQYF. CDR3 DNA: TGTGCCAGCAGTATGGGGACTAGCGGGGCAGATACGCAGTATTTT.

CDR3 sequence: CASSGPSGSGRETQYF. The DNA for the CDR3 is TGCGCCAGCAGCGGGCCAAGCGGGAGCGGTAGAGAGACCCAGTACTTC. The V call is TRBV5-1, the J call TRBJ2-5, with 8 bases lining up with TRBD2. Germline lookup yields CDR1 SGHRS and CDR2 YFSETQ. Trimming removed 4 bases from V and 4 bases from J; junction bases left unmatched: 12. The CDR3 covers 16 residues. Looking up the rest from reference TRBV5-1 and TRBJ2-5 gives the full variable domain: KAGVTQTPRYLIKTRGQQVTLSCSPISGHRSVSWYQQTPGQGLQFLFEYFSETQRNKGNFPGRFSGRQFSNSRSEMNVSTLELGDSALYLCASSGPSGSGRETQYFGPGTRLLVL.

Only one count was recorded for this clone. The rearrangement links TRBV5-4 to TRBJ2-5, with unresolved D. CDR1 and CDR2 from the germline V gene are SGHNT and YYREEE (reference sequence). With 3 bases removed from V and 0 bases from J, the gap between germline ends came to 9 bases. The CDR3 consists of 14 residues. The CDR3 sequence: CASSSRQDQETQYF. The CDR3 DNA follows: TGTGCCAGCAGCTCCCGACAAGACCAAGAGACCCAGTACTTC.

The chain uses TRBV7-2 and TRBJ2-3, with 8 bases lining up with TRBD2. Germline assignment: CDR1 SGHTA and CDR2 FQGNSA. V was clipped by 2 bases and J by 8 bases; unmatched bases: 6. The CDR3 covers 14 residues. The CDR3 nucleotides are TGTGCCAGCAGCTTAACAAGCGGGAGTGGTACGCAGTATTTT. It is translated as CASSLTSGSGTQYF.

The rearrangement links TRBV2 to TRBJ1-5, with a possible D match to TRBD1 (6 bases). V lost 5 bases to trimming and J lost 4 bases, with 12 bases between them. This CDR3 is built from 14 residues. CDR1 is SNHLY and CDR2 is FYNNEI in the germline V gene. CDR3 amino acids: CASSLDSRNQPQHF. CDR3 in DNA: TGTGCCAGCAGTCTGGACAGCCGGAATCAGCCCCAGCATTTT.

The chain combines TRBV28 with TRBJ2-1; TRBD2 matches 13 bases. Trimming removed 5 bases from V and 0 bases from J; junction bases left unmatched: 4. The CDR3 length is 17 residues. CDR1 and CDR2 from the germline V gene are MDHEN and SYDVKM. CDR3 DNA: TGTGCCAGCAGTCTTAGGACTAGCGGGAGCTCCTACAATGAGCAGTTCTTC. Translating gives CASSLRTSGSSYNEQFF.

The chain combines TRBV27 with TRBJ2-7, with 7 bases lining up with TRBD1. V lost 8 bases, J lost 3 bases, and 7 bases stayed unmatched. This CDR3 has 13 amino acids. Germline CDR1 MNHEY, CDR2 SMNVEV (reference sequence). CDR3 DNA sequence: TGTGCCAGCGGGAGACAGGGACACTACGAGCAGTACTTC. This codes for CASGRQGHYEQYF.

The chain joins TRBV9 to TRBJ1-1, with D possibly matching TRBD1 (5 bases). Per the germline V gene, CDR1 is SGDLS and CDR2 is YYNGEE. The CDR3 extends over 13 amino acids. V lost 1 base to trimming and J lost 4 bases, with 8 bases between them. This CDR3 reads CASSVNQGTEAFF. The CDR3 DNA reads TGTGCCAGCAGCGTAAATCAGGGCACTGAAGCTTTCTTT.

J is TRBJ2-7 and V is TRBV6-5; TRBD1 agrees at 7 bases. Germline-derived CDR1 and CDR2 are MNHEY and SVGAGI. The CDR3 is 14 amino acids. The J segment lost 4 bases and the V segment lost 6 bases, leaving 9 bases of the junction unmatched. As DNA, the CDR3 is TGTGCCAGCAGACCGGCGGACAGGTTTTACGAGCAGTACTTC. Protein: CASRPADRFYEQYF.

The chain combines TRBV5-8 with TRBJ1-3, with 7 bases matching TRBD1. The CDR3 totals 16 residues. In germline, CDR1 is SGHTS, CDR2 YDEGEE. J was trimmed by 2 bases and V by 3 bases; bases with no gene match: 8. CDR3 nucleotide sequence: TGTGCCAGCAGCTCCGGACGGGACAGCCCTGGAAACACCATATATTTT. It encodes CASSSGRDSPGNTIYF.

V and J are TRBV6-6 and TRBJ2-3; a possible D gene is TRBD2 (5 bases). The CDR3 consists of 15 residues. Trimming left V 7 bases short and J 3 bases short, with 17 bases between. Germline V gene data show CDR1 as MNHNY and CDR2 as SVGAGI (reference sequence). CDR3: CASTFGGLSTDTQYF. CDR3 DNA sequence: TGTGCCAGCACTTTCGGCGGGCTATCAACAGATACGCAGTATTTT.